This TCR beta chain stems from a study of blood T cell repertoires in COVID-19. Produced via immunoSEQ multiplex PCR; TCRdb's table is partial and in-frame only. The sample records around 300,000 clones, roughly 90% being singletons. The CDR3 has 13 amino acids. CDR1 is SEHNR, CDR2 FQNEAQ, per germline (reference sequence). Losses at the gene ends were 7 bases for V and 2 bases for J; bases not matched to a gene: 4. The TCR comes from a woman aged 45-65 years with active or convalescent COVID-19. Sequences were obtained from peripheral blood. This chain uses TRBV7-9 with TRBJ1-2; 7 bases line up with TRBD1. The CDR3 reads CASTRGVNYGYTF. DNA of the CDR3: TGTGCCAGCACCAGGGGGGTAAACTATGGCTACACCTTC. The complete variable domain, with remaining parts taken from reference TRBV7-9 and TRBJ1-2, reads DTGVSQNPRHKITKRGQNVTFRCDPISEHNRLYWYRQTLGQGPEFLTYFQNEAQLEKSRLLSDRFSAERPKGSFSTLEIQRTEQGDSAMYLCASTRGVNYGYTFGSGTRLTVV.